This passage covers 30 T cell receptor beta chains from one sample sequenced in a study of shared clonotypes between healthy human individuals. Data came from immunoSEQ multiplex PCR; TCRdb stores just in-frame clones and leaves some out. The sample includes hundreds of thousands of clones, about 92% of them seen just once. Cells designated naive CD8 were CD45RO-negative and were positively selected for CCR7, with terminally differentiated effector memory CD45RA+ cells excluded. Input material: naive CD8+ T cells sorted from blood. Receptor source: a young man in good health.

The CDR3 reads CASSLGLGEKSYEQYF. The CDR3 DNA reads TGTGCCAGCAGTTTAGGGTTGGGGGAGAAGTCCTACGAGCAGTACTTC. J is TRBJ2-7 and V is TRBV28, with D possibly called TRBD1 or TRBD2 (5 bases each). The CDR3 extends over 16 amino acids. With 2 bases removed from V and 1 base from J, the gap between germline ends came to 15 bases. The germline CDR1 and CDR2 sequences are MDHEN and SYDVKM.

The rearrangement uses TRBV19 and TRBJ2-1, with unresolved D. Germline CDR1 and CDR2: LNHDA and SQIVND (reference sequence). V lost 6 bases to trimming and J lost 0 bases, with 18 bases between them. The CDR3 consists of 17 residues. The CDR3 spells CASRLKPVLSSYNEQFF. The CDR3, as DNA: TGTGCCAGTAGATTGAAACCTGTCCTAAGCTCCTACAATGAGCAGTTCTTC.

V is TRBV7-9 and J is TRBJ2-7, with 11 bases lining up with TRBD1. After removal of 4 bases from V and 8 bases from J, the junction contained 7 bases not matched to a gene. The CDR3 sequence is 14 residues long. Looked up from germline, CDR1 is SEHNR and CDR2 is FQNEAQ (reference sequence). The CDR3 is CASSSDRGRFKQYF. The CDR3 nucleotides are TGTGCCAGCAGCTCGGACAGGGGGCGCTTCAAGCAGTACTTC.

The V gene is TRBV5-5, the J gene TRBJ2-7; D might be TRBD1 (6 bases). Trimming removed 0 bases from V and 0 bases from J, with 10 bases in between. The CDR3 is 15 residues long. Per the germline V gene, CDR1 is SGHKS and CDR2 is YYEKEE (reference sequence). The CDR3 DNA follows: TGTGCCAGCAGCTTGGTGCAGGACAGCTCCTACGAGCAGTACTTC. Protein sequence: CASSLVQDSSYEQYF. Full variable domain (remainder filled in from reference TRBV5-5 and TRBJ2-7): DAGVTQSPTHLIKTRGQQVTLRCSPISGHKSVSWYQQVLGQGPQFIFQYYEKEERGRGNFPDRFSARQFPNYSSELNVNALLLGDSALYLCASSLVQDSSYEQYFGPGTRLTVT.

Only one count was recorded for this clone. The CDR3 protein is CASSLENGGELFF. The CDR3 DNA reads TGTGCCAGCAGCTTAGAAAATGGAGGTGAACTGTTTTTT. The chain joins TRBV7-2 to TRBJ1-4; D unresolved. With 1 base removed from V and 12 bases from J, the gap between germline ends came to 12 bases. The germline V gene has CDR1 SGHTA and CDR2 FQGNSA. CDR3 length: 13 residues.

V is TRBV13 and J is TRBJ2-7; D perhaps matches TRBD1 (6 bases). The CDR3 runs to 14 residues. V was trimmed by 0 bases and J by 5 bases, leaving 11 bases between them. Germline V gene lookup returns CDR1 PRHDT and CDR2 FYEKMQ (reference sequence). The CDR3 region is CASSLGQGFHEQYF. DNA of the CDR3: TGTGCCAGCAGCTTAGGACAGGGCTTCCACGAGCAGTACTTC.

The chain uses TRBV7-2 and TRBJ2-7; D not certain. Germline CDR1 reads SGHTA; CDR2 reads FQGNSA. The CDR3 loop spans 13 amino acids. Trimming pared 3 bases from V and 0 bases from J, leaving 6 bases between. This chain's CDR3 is CASSFSHSYEQYF. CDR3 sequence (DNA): TGTGCCAGCAGCTTTTCCCACTCCTACGAGCAGTACTTC.

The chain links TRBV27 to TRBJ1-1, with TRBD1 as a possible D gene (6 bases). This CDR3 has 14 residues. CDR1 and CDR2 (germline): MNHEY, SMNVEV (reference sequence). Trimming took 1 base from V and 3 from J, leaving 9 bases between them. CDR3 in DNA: TGTGCCAGCAGTTTATGGGGGGCTGACACTGAAGCTTTCTTT. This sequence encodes CASSLWGADTEAFF.

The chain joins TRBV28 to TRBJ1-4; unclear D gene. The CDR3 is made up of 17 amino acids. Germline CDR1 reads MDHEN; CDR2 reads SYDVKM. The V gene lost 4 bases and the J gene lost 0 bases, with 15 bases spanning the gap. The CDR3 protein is CASSSNQKGATNEKLFF. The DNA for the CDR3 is TGTGCCAGCAGTTCCAACCAGAAGGGAGCAACTAATGAAAAACTGTTTTTT.

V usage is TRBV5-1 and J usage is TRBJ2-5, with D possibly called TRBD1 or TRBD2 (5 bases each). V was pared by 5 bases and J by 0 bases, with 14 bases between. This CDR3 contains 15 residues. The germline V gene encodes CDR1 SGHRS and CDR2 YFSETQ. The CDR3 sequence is CASRSPGRNQETQYF. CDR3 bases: TGCGCCAGCAGGTCCCCGGGACGGAACCAAGAGACCCAGTACTTC.

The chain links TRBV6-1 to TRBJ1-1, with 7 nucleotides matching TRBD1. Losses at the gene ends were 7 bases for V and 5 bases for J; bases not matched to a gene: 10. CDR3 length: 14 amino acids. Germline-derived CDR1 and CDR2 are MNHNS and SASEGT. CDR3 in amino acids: CASIRDRVWTEAFF. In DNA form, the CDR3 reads TGTGCCAGCATCCGAGACAGGGTGTGGACTGAAGCTTTCTTT.

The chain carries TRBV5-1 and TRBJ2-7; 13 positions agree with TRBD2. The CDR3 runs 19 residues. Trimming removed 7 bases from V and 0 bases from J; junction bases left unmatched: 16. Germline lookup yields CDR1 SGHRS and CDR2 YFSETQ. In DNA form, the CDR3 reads TGCGCCAGCTCGTTTTTCTCCGTACTAGCGGGAGGGCACTCCTACGAGCAGTACTTC. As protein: CASSFFSVLAGGHSYEQYF.

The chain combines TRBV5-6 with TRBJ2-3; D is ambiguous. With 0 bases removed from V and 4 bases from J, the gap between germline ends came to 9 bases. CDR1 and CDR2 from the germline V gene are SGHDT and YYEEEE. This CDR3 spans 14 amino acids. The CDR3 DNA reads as TGTGCCAGCAGCTTGGACCTAGTACCAGATACGCAGTATTTT. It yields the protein CASSLDLVPDTQYF.

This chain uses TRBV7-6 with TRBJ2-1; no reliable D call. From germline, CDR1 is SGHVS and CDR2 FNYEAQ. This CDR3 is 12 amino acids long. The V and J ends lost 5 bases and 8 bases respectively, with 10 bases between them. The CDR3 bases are TGTGCCAGCAGCCCCACGTGGGATGAGCAGTTCTTC. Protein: CASSPTWDEQFF.

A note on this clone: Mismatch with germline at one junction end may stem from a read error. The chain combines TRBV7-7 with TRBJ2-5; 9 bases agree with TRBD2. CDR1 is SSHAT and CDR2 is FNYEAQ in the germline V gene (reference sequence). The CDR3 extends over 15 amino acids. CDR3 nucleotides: TGTGCTAGCAGCTTAGACTTACTAGCGGGAGAGACCCAGTACTTC. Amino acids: CASSLDLLAGETQYF.

This CDR3 reads CASSESGTSDLTGELFF. CDR3 in DNA: TGCGCCAGCAGTGAATCCGGGACTTCAGACCTTACCGGGGAGCTGTTTTTT. The chain employs TRBV10-2 and TRBJ2-2; TRBD2 is a possible D gene (6 bases). This CDR3 is built from 17 residues. V shed 3 bases and J shed 5 bases, with 19 bases lying between them. Germline-derived CDR1 and CDR2 are WSHSY and SAAADI.

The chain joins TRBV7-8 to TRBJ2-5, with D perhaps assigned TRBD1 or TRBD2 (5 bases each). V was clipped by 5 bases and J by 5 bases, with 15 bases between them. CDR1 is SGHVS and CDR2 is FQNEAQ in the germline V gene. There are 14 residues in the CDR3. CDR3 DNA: TGTGCCAGCAGCCCACTCCCGGGGCTTGAGACCCAGTACTTC. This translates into CASSPLPGLETQYF. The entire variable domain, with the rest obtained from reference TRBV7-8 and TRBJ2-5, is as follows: GAGVSQSPRYKVAKRGQDVALRCDPISGHVSLFWYQQALGQGPEFLTYFQNEAQLDKSGLPSDRFFAERPEGSVSTLKIQRTQQEDSAVYLCASSPLPGLETQYFGPGTRLLVL.

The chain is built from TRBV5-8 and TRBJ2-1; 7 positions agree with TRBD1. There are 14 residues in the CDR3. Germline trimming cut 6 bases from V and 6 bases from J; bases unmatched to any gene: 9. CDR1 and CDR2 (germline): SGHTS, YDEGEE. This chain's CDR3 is CASKDRPSFNEQFF. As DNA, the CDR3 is TGTGCCAGCAAGGACAGGCCTAGTTTCAATGAGCAGTTCTTC.

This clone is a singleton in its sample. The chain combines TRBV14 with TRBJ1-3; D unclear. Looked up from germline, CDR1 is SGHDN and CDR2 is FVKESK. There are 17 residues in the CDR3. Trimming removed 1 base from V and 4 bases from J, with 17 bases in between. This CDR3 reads CASSQGVPEGFGNTIYF. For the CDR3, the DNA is TGTGCCAGCAGCCAAGGGGTCCCCGAGGGTTTCGGAAACACCATATATTTT.

CDR3 DNA: TGCGCCAGCAGACACCCTCGGACAGGGGGCACAGATACGCAGTATTTT. Its protein product is CASRHPRTGGTDTQYF. V is TRBV5-1 and J is TRBJ2-3, with 9 bases identical to TRBD1. The CDR3 has 16 residues. Germline V CDR1 and CDR2: SGHRS, YFSETQ. Trimming at V came to 5 bases and at J to 1 base, leaving 8 bases not matched to a gene.

DNA for the CDR3: TGTGCCAGCGCGCTAGCGGCGTCGGAGACCCAGTACTTC. Translating gives CASALAASETQYF. The chain uses TRBV27 and TRBJ2-5; 7 bases line up with TRBD2. The trim removed 8 bases at V and 5 bases at J, leaving 8 bases unmatched. The length of the CDR3 is 13 residues. The V gene's germline CDR1 is MNHEY and CDR2 SMNVEV (reference sequence).

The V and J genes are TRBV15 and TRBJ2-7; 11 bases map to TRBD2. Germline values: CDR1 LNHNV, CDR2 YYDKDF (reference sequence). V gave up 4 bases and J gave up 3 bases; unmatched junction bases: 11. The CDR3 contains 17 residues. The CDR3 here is CATSTLDPTSGVYEQYF. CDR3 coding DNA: TGTGCCACCAGCACCCTAGACCCGACTAGCGGGGTCTACGAGCAGTACTTC.

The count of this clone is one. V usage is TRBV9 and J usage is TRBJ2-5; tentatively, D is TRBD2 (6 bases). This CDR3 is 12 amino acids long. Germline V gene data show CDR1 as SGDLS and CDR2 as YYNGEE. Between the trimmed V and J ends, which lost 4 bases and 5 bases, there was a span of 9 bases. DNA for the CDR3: TGTGCCAGCAGCCCTGGAGGGGAGACCCAGTACTTC. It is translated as CASSPGGETQYF.

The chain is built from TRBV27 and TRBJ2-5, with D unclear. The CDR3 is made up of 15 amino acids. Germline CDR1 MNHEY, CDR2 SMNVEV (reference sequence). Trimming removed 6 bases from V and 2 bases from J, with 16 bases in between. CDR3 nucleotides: TGTGCCAGCAGCTCCCCCAGCAATCAACAAGAGACCCAGTACTTC. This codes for CASSSPSNQQETQYF.

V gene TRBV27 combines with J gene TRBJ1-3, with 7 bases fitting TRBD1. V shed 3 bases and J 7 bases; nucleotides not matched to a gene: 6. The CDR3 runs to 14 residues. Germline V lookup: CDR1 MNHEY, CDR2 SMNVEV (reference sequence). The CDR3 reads CASSFIGGNNTIYF. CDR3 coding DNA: TGTGCCAGCAGTTTTATAGGGGGCAATAACACCATATATTTT.

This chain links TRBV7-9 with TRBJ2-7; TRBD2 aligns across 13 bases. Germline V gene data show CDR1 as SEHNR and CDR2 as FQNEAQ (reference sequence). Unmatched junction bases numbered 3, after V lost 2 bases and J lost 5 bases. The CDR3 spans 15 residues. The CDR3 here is CASSLSGLAGDEQYF. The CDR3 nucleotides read TGTGCCAGCAGCTTATCCGGACTAGCGGGAGACGAGCAGTACTTC.

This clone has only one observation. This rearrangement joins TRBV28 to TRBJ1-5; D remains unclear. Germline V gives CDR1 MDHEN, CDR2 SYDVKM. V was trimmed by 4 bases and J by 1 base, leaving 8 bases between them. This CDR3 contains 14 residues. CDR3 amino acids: CASSSERSNQPQHF. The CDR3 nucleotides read TGTGCCAGCAGTTCAGAGCGGAGCAATCAGCCCCAGCATTTT.

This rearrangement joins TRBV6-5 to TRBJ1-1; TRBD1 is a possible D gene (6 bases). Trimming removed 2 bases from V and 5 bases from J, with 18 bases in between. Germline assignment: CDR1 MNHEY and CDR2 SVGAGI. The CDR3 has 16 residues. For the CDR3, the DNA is TGTGCCAGCAGTTACCGCCCAGGACAGCGGGTTACTGAAGCTTTCTTT. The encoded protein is CASSYRPGQRVTEAFF.

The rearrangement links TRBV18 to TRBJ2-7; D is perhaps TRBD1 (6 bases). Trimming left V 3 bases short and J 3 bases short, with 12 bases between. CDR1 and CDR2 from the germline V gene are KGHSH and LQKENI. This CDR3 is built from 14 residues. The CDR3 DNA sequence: TGTGCCAGCTCACCTCTCGACAGGATCTACGAGCAGTACTTC. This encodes CASSPLDRIYEQYF. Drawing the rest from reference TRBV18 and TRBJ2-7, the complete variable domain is NAGVMQNPRHLVRRRGQEARLRCSPMKGHSHVYWYRQLPEEGLKFMVYLQKENIIDESGMPKERFSAEFPKEGPSILRIQQVVRGDSAAYFCASSPLDRIYEQYFGPGTRLTVT.

In nucleotides, the CDR3 is TGTGCCAGCAGAAAGACAGGGTCGAATCAGCCCCAGCATTTT. It is translated as CASRKTGSNQPQHF. The chain carries TRBV27 and TRBJ1-5, with 7 bases fitting TRBD1. J gave up 4 bases and V 6 bases, and 6 bases lay outside the gene matches. Germline CDR1 and CDR2: MNHEY and SMNVEV (reference sequence). The CDR3 contains 14 residues.